This T cell receptor beta chain comes out of a study of blood T cell repertoires in COVID-19. Per the original data handling: By means of reference gene primer amplification, nucleated cell counts were estimated. The method was immunoSEQ multiplex PCR; TCRdb's version includes in-frame clones alone and lacks a portion of them. The V and J calls and clone size were taken over from that table, and D and trimming were inferred from the DNA. The sample lists under 250,000 clones; about 86% were seen once. There are 14 residues in the CDR3. The V gene lost 5 bases and the J gene lost 7 bases, with 17 bases spanning the gap. CDR1 MNHEY and CDR2 SVGAGI come from the germline V gene.

Input material: peripheral blood. The chain combines TRBV6-5 with TRBJ1-1, with D possibly matching TRBD1 (6 bases). The receptor comes from a middle-aged man with active or convalescent COVID-19. The CDR3 reads CASSPLGTRHEAFF. CDR3 bases: TGTGCCAGCAGTCCCCTCGGGACACGGCATGAAGCTTTCTTT.